This T cell receptor beta chain was sequenced for a study of shared clonotypes between healthy human individuals. V was shortened by 7 bases and J by 0 bases, with 10 bases between the two germline ends. Germline CDR1 is SGDLS and CDR2 is YYNGEE. This CDR3 region has 13 residues. The table came from immunoSEQ multiplex PCR; TCRdb's copy has only in-frame clones and leaves some out. Among over 950,000 clones listed, 60% to 80% were seen once. This clone came up a few times. A single base separates this from a much larger clone, so it may be a read error. This sequence originates from a man between 18 and 35 years old in good health. Some clones in this sample may be carry-over from other donors' samples. Specimen: memory CD4+ T cells from PBMCs. Subset reported: CD45RA-negative fraction. This chain connects TRBV9 to TRBJ1-1; tentatively, D is TRBD1 (5 bases). The DNA for the CDR3 is TGTGCCAGCGGCAAGGGGATGAACACTGAAGCTTTCTTT. Amino acid sequence: CASGKGMNTEAFF.